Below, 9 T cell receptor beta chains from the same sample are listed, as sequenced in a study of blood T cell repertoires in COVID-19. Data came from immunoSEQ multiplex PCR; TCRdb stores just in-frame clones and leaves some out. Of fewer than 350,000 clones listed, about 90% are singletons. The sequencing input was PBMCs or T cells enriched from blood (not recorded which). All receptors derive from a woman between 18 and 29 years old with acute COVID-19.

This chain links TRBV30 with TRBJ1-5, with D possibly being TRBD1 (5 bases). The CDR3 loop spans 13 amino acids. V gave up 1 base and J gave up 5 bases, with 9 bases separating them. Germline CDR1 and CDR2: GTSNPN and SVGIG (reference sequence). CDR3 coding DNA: TGTGCCTGGAGTGGAGGAGGGGATCAGCCCCAGCATTTT. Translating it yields CAWSGGGDQPQHF.

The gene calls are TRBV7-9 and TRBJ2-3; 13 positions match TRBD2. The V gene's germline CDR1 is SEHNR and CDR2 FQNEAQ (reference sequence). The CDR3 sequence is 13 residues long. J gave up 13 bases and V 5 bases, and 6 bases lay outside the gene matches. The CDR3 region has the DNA TGTGCCAGCAGCGCCGGACTAGCGGGAGACGAGTATTTT. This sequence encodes CASSAGLAGDEYF.

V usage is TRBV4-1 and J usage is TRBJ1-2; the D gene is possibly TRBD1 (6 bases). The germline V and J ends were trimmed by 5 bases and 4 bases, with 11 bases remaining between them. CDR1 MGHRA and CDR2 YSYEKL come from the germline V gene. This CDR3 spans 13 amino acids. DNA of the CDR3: TGCGCCAGCAGCTCCCAGGGGAGCTATGGCTACACCTTC. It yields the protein CASSSQGSYGYTF.

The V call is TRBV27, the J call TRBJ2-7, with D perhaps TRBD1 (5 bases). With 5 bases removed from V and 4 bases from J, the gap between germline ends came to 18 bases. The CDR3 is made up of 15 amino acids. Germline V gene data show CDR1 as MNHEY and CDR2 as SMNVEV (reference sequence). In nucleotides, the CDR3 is TGTGCCAGCAGTCCCATCCCCGACAGTCTGTACGAGCAGTACTTC. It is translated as CASSPIPDSLYEQYF.

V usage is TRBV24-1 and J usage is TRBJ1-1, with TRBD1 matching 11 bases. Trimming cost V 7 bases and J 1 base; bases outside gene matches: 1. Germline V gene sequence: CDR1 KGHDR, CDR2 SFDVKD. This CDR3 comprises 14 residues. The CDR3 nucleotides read TGTGCCACCAGGGGGACAGGGGGGAACACTGAAGCTTTCTTT. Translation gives CATRGTGGNTEAFF.

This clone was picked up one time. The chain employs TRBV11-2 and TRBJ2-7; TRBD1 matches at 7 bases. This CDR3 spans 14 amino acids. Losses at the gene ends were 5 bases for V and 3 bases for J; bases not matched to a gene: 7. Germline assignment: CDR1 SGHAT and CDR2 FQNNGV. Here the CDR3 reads CASSPGQLNYEQYF. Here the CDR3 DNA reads TGTGCCAGCAGCCCGGGACAGTTGAACTACGAGCAGTACTTC. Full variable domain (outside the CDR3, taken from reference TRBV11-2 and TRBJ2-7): EAGVAQSPRYKIIEKRQSVAFWCNPISGHATLYWYQQILGQGPKLLIQFQNNGVVDDSQLPKDRFSAERLKGVDSTLKIQPAKLEDSAVYLCASSPGQLNYEQYFGPGTRLTVT.

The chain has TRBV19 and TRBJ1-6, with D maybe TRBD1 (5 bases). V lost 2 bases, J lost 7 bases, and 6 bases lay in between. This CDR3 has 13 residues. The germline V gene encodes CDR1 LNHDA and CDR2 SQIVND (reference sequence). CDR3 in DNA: TGTGCCAGTAGTATATCAGGGAATTCACCCCTCCACTTT. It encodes CASSISGNSPLHF.

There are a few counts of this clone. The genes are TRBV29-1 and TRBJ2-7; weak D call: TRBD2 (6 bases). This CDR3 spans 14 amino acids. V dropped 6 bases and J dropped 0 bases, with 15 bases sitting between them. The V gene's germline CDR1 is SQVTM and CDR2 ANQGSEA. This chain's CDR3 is CSVGAEGSSYEQYF. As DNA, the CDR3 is TGCAGCGTCGGAGCGGAGGGAAGCTCCTACGAGCAGTACTTC.

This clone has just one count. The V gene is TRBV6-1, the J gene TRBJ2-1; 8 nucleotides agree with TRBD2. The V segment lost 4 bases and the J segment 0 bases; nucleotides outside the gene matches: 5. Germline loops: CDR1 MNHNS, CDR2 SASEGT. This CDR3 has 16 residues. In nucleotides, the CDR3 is TGTGCCAGCAGTGGCGCCGGGACTAGCTCCTACAATGAGCAGTTCTTC. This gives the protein CASSGAGTSSYNEQFF.